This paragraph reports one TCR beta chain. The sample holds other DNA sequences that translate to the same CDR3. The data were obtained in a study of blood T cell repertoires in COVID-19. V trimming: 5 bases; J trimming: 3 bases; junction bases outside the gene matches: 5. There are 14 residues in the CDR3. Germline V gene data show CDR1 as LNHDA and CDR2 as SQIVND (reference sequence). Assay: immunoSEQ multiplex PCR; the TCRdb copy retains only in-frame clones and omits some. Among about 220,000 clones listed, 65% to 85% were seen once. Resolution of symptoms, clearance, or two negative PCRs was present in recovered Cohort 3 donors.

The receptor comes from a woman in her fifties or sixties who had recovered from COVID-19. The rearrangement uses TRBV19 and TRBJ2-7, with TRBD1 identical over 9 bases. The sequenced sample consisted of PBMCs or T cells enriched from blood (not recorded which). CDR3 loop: CASSPRDRVYEQYF. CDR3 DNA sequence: TGTGCCAGTAGTCCCAGGGACAGGGTCTACGAGCAGTACTTC. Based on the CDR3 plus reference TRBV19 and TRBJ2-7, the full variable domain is DGGITQSPKYLFRKEGQNVTLSCEQNLNHDAMYWYRQDPGQGLRLIYYSQIVNDFQKGDIAEGYSVSREKKESFPLTVTSAQKNPTAFYLCASSPRDRVYEQYFGPGTRLTVT.